This TCR beta chain stems from a study of T cell repertoires in cytomegalovirus infection. TCRdb used MiXCR to reprocess the reads, holding one entry per CDR3 protein. This sample has approximately 910,000 distinct CDR3 sequences, with roughly 30% found just once. This clonotype was counted a few times. Its target is unknown. Sequencing used cultured CD8+ T cells from PBMCs, obtained from culture after CMV antigen stimulation. The TCR comes from a human donor in good health (CMV status not recorded). Some clones in this sample may be carry-over from other donors' samples.

Here the CDR3 reads CASRRDRGLANEKLFF. CDR3 nucleotide sequence: TGTGCCAGCAGGCGGGACAGGGGGCTAGCTAATGAAAAACTGTTTTTT. The rearrangement uses TRBV27 and TRBJ1-4; 12 nucleotides align to TRBD1. The trim removed 6 bases at V and 3 bases at J, leaving 5 bases unmatched. Germline CDR1 is MNHEY and CDR2 is SMNVEV (reference sequence). The CDR3 contains 16 residues.